This record covers a single TCR beta chain. No antigen is known for it. TCRdb's table, derived via immunoSEQ multiplex PCR, lists solely in-frame clones and lacks some. The sample includes roughly 76,000 clones, about 88% of them seen just once. The data were obtained in a study of T cell responses to AZD1222 COVID-19 vaccine. Points from the study as a whole: The donors showed a predominance of white British ancestry and of females, with possible underestimation of clonal diversity. When two AZD1222 doses had been given, Spike-specific TCR breadth and depth rose.

V lost 3 bases to trimming and J lost 1 base, with 14 bases between them. CDR1 is LNHDA and CDR2 is SQIVND in the germline V gene (reference sequence). The CDR3 covers 16 residues. The material sequenced was peripheral blood, taken on day 0 of AZD1222 vaccination. The chain is built from TRBV19 and TRBJ2-3, with D possibly TRBD1 on 6 matching bases. The receptor was derived from an adult in good health. CDR3 amino acids: CASSILDSSGTDTQYF. The DNA for the CDR3 is TGTGCCAGTAGTATTTTGGACAGCTCAGGCACAGATACGCAGTATTTT.